The TCR beta chain under discussion was sequenced for a study of blood T cell repertoires in COVID-19. With 7 bases removed from V and 4 bases from J, the gap between germline ends came to 13 bases. CDR3 length: 12 residues. Germline V gene sequence: CDR1 SQVTM, CDR2 ANQGSEA. Sequencing was performed with immunoSEQ multiplex PCR; in TCRdb, only in-frame clones are kept and a portion is missing. The sample has roughly 100,000 clones, around 87% seen once. The receptor's source is a woman aged 45-65 years with COVID-19, enrolled during active disease. The chain is built from TRBV29-1 and TRBJ1-1; D unclear. Sequences were obtained from peripheral blood. The CDR3 region has the DNA TGCAGCGCTGCGGAGGGTATCACTGAAGCTTTCTTT. Encoded protein: CSAAEGITEAFF.